Shown below are 2 T cell receptor beta chains from a single sample sequenced in a study of blood T cell repertoires in COVID-19. Assay: immunoSEQ multiplex PCR; the TCRdb copy retains only in-frame clones and omits some. The data show about 140,000 clones, around 83% seen once. The specimen was peripheral blood. These receptors were obtained from a man aged 55 to 70 with active or convalescent COVID-19.

The rearrangement links TRBV27 to TRBJ1-5; 9 bases match TRBD1. From germline, CDR1 is MNHEY and CDR2 SMNVEV (reference sequence). V lost 7 bases and J lost 7; bases outside the gene matches: 11. This CDR3 is built from 15 residues. In DNA form, the CDR3 reads TGTGCCAGCACCCCTAGGGGGACAGGGAGACAGCCCCAGCATTTT. This codes for CASTPRGTGRQPQHF.

The chain couples TRBV24-1 to TRBJ1-1; the match to TRBD1 covers 8 bases. The CDR3 runs 17 residues. The V gene's germline CDR1 is KGHDR and CDR2 SFDVKD. With V trimmed by 0 bases and J by 1 base, 6 bases remained unmatched. The CDR3 is CATSDLSGGVTNTEAFF. Written as DNA, the CDR3 is TGTGCCACCAGTGATTTGTCAGGGGGCGTGACGAACACTGAAGCTTTCTTT.